The 22 T cell receptor beta chains presented below share a single source sample, sequenced in a study of cytomegalovirus exposure and HLA in healthy donors (dated by TCRdb to 2016 to 2017). Preparation of the library involved the immunoSEQ multiplex PCR assay. A mixture of 60 forward primers for TCR Vbeta segments and 13 reverse primers for TCR Jbeta segments was used in the multiplex PCR. TCRdb re-hosts the immuneACCESS table, in-frame sequences only. Its copies lack some clones; in the studies checked, an unresolved V gene accounts for under half of them, and the cause for the rest is not known. This sample lists around 140,000 clones; under 75% were detected once. Less than 2.5% of the sample belongs to the ten largest clones. Specimen: PBMCs. These receptors were taken from a woman between 40 and 50 years old in good health and CMV-seronegative.

This clone was recorded a few times. The chain joins TRBV5-1 to TRBJ1-3; D call uncertain. The germline gives CDR1 SGHRS, CDR2 YFSETQ. There are 10 residues in the CDR3. The V end was cut by 2 bases, the J end by 12 bases, with 6 bases between. CDR3 nucleotide sequence: TGCGCCAGCAGCTTTCGGGACATATATTTT. Protein sequence: CASSFRDIYF.

CDR3 DNA sequence: TGTGCCAGCAGCTTAGGGGCACTGACAGATACGCAGTATTTT. Protein product: CASSLGALTDTQYF. V gene TRBV7-8 combines with J gene TRBJ2-3; D is ambiguous. The germline V gene encodes CDR1 SGHVS and CDR2 FQNEAQ. With 1 base removed from V and 3 bases from J, the gap between germline ends came to 8 bases. The CDR3 runs 14 residues. The variable domain in full, with the rest retrieved from reference TRBV7-8 and TRBJ2-3, is GAGVSQSPRYKVAKRGQDVALRCDPISGHVSLFWYQQALGQGPEFLTYFQNEAQLDKSGLPSDRFFAERPEGSVSTLKIQRTQQEDSAVYLCASSLGALTDTQYFGPGTRLTVL.

This clone has a handful of counts. The chain employs TRBV6-5 and TRBJ2-1, with 10 bases aligning to TRBD2. CDR1 and CDR2 (germline): MNHEY, SVGAGI. The CDR3 totals 15 residues. J gave up 7 bases and V 6 bases, and 9 bases lay outside the gene matches. The CDR3 DNA reads as TGTGCCAGCAGCCCCCTAGCGGGGGACACTAATGAGCAGTTCTTC. This codes for CASSPLAGDTNEQFF.

V usage is TRBV19 and J usage is TRBJ2-1, with TRBD2 identical over 8 bases. The CDR3 length is 17 residues. V dropped 3 bases and J dropped 1; count of bases not matched to a gene: 8. CDR1 LNHDA and CDR2 SQIVND come from the germline V gene (reference sequence). The CDR3 here is CASSISGDSRSYNEQFF. In nucleotides, the CDR3 is TGTGCCAGTAGTATTAGCGGGGATAGTAGGTCCTACAATGAGCAGTTCTTC.

The V call is TRBV28, the J call TRBJ2-1; 9 positions match TRBD2. Germline V gene sequence: CDR1 MDHEN, CDR2 SYDVKM. V lost 6 bases to trimming and J lost 2 bases; unmatched junction nucleotides: 11. The CDR3 length is 17 residues. CDR3 region: CASRSSGAPFPYNEQFF. The CDR3 nucleotides are TGTGCCAGCAGGTCTAGCGGGGCCCCTTTCCCCTACAATGAGCAGTTCTTC.

There are a few counts of this clone. The chain combines TRBV5-4 with TRBJ2-2; D remains unclear. CDR3 size: 15 residues. V lost 0 bases, J lost 0 bases, and 6 bases lay in between. Looked up from germline, CDR1 is SGHNT and CDR2 is YYREEE (reference sequence). Here the CDR3 reads CASSLVTTNTGELFF. CDR3 nucleotides: TGTGCCAGCAGCTTGGTGACAACGAACACCGGGGAGCTGTTTTTT.

The table lists this clone with a few counts. The CDR3 loop reads CASSQGDGLAGGLRNEQFF. CDR3 sequence (DNA): TGCGCCAGCAGCCAAGGAGACGGACTAGCGGGGGGGCTCCGAAATGAGCAGTTCTTC. The chain links TRBV4-3 to TRBJ2-1; 15 nucleotides agree with TRBD2. CDR3 length: 19 amino acids. Trimming at V came to 1 base and at J to 7 bases, leaving 11 bases not matched to a gene. Germline V gene data show CDR1 as LGHNA and CDR2 as YSLEER.

The J gene is TRBJ2-7, the V gene TRBV7-2; D unresolved. This CDR3 region has 13 residues. V dropped 3 bases and J dropped 6 bases, with 12 bases sitting between them. Germline-derived CDR1 and CDR2 are SGHTA and FQGNSA. This chain's CDR3 is CASSFQTRGEQYF. The CDR3 DNA reads as TGTGCCAGCAGCTTCCAGACTCGAGGCGAGCAGTACTTC.

The chain has TRBV11-2 and TRBJ2-1, with TRBD2 matching over 9 bases. Trimming removed 4 bases from V and 6 bases from J; junction bases left unmatched: 7. The CDR3 consists of 15 residues. Germline-derived CDR1 and CDR2 are SGHAT and FQNNGV. The chain's CDR3 is CASSSPSGGLNEQFF. The CDR3 coding sequence is TGTGCCAGCAGCTCCCCGAGCGGGGGGCTCAATGAGCAGTTCTTC.

The CDR3 nucleotides are TGTGCCAGCTCACCACCGGCGGAGGAGACCCAGTACTTC. Translating gives CASSPPAEETQYF. The chain recombines TRBV18 with TRBJ2-5, with D uncertain. V lost 0 bases and J lost 5, with 7 bases in between. CDR1 is KGHSH and CDR2 is LQKENI in the germline V gene. The CDR3 runs 13 residues.

This chain links TRBV7-2 with TRBJ2-2; D ambiguous. Trimming stripped 4 bases from V and 0 bases from J, with 6 bases between. The germline V gene encodes CDR1 SGHTA and CDR2 FQGNSA. The CDR3 length is 14 residues. CDR3 residues: CASSSLANTGELFF. CDR3 sequence (DNA): TGTGCCAGCAGCTCTCTAGCGAACACCGGGGAGCTGTTTTTT.

This clone occurred a few times. The chain recombines TRBV15 with TRBJ1-5, with TRBD1 matching 7 bases. The CDR3 spans 18 residues. V lost 0 bases to trimming and J lost 0 bases; unmatched junction nucleotides: 8. Germline V gene data show CDR1 as LNHNV and CDR2 as YYDKDF (reference sequence). The CDR3 region is CATSRDQGTVLSNQPQHF. DNA for the CDR3: TGTGCCACCAGCAGAGATCAAGGGACAGTCCTTAGCAATCAGCCCCAGCATTTT.

The J gene is TRBJ1-6, the V gene TRBV5-4, with 7 bases matching TRBD1. The CDR3 totals 16 residues. Trimming took 3 bases from V and 6 from J; bases not matched to a gene: 9. Germline V gives CDR1 SGHNT, CDR2 YYREEE (reference sequence). CDR3 protein: CASSSRGQGGNSPLHF. The CDR3 DNA is TGTGCCAGCAGCTCTAGGGGGCAGGGAGGTAATTCACCCCTCCACTTT.

This clone was detected once. This rearrangement joins TRBV18 to TRBJ2-2; D perhaps matches TRBD2 (7 bases). The germline V gene has CDR1 KGHSH and CDR2 LQKENI. This CDR3 contains 15 residues. V lost 3 bases and J lost 7, with 15 bases in between. The CDR3 is CASSPSRGADGELFF. The CDR3 bases are TGTGCCAGCTCACCCTCCCGGGGGGCCGACGGGGAGCTGTTTTTT.

The CDR3 DNA sequence: TGTGCCAGCAGTCAACAGACAACTAATGAAAAACTGTTTTTT. Protein: CASSQQTTNEKLFF. This sequence joins TRBV6-1 and TRBJ1-4; no definite D call. V lost 5 bases and J lost 0, with 7 bases in between. CDR1 MNHNS and CDR2 SASEGT come from the germline V gene. This CDR3 has 14 amino acids.

This chain joins TRBV28 and TRBJ2-7; D unresolved. Trimming removed 7 bases from V and 3 bases from J, with 7 bases in between. CDR3 length: 11 residues. Germline CDR1 is MDHEN and CDR2 is SYDVKM. The CDR3 DNA reads TGTGCCAGCAAAAGAGTCTACGAGCAGTACTTC. It translates to CASKRVYEQYF.

The chain carries TRBV21-1 and TRBJ1-2. TRBV21-1 is shown as a pseudogene. There are 15 residues in the CDR3. The CDR3 region has the DNA TGTGCCAGCAGCAAGTCGCGGATGGCTAACTATGGCTACACCTTC. This translates into CASSKSRMANYGYTF.

Here the CDR3 DNA reads TGCGCCAGCAGACTAGCGGCCGGGTATGAGCAGTTCTTC. It translates to CASRLAAGYEQFF. J is TRBJ2-1 and V is TRBV5-1, with 8 bases fitting TRBD2. V was pared by 5 bases and J by 8 bases, with 6 bases of the junction left unmatched. Germline V gene lookup returns CDR1 SGHRS and CDR2 YFSETQ. The CDR3 runs to 13 residues.

This chain links TRBV6-5 with TRBJ1-5; a weak D match, TRBD1 (5 bases). The germline CDR1 and CDR2 sequences are MNHEY and SVGAGI. V lost 2 bases and J lost 8, with 10 bases in between. This CDR3 is built from 13 residues. CDR3 amino acids: CASSYGGGEPQHF. The CDR3, as DNA: TGTGCCAGCAGTTACGGTGGAGGGGAGCCCCAGCATTTT.

V usage is TRBV30 and J usage is TRBJ1-5; 7 nucleotides align to TRBD1. CDR3 length equals 16 residues. With V trimmed by 4 bases and J by 2 bases, 11 bases remained unmatched. The germline V gene encodes CDR1 GTSNPN and CDR2 SVGIG (reference sequence). CDR3 sequence (DNA): TGTGCCTGGACCCCCCGGGGGACAGCCGGCAATCAGCCCCAGCATTTT. Its protein is CAWTPRGTAGNQPQHF.

The chain joins TRBV18 to TRBJ1-1; 7 nucleotides match TRBD1. This CDR3 is built from 14 residues. Trimming at V came to 3 bases and at J to 5 bases, leaving 6 bases not matched to a gene. The V gene's germline CDR1 is KGHSH and CDR2 LQKENI. The CDR3 spells CASSPSTGRTEAFF. The CDR3 DNA reads TGTGCCAGCTCACCCTCGACAGGGCGGACTGAAGCTTTCTTT.

This sequence joins TRBV6-1 and TRBJ2-7; 7 nucleotides align to TRBD1. This CDR3 contains 12 residues. The germline V gene has CDR1 MNHNS and CDR2 SASEGT. Trimming removed 4 bases from V and 6 bases from J; junction bases left unmatched: 3. CDR3 region: CASSATGSEQYF. CDR3 in DNA: TGTGCCAGCAGTGCGACAGGGAGCGAGCAGTACTTC.